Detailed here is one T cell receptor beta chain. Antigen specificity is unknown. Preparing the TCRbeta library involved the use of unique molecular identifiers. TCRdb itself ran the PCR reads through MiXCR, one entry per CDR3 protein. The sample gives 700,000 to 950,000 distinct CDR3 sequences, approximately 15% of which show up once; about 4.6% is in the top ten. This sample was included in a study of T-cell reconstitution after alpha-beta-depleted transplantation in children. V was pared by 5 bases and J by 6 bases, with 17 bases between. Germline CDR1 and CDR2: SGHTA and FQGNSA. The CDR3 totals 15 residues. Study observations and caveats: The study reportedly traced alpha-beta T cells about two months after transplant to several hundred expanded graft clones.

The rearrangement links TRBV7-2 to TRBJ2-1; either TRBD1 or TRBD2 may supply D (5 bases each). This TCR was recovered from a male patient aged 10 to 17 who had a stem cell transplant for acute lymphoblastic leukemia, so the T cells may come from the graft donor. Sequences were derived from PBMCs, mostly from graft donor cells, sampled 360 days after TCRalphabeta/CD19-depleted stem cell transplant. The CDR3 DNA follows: TGTGCCAGCAGCCCAATCCAGGGAAGCGGCAATGAGCAGTTCTTC. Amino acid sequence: CASSPIQGSGNEQFF. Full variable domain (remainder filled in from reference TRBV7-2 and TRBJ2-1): GAGVSQSPSNKVTEKGKDVELRCDPISGHTALYWYRQSLGQGLEFLIYFQGNSAPDKSGLPSDRFSAERTGGSVSTLTIQRTQQEDSAVYLCASSPIQGSGNEQFFGPGTRLTVL.